This TCR beta chain was obtained from a study of CD8 T cells in ankylosing spondylitis. Study-wide points: In peripheral blood, disease-linked CD8+ clones occurred at relatively low frequencies.

In this sample, this clonotype turned up many times. The target antigen is unknown. The CDR3 length is 13 residues. V was clipped by 8 bases and J by 6 bases, with 13 bases between them. Looked up from germline, CDR1 is SGHAT and CDR2 is FQNNGV. TCRdb redid the calling of the 5' RACE reads with MiXCR, one entry per CDR3 protein. The sample lists 200,000 to 250,000 distinct CDR3 sequences, roughly 24% occurring once. This TCR derives from a male donor with ankylosing spondylitis or in good health (not recorded which). Material: blood, either unsorted or a sorted T cell fraction (not recorded which). The genes are TRBV11-2 and TRBJ1-4, with D unclear. Here the CDR3 reads CASRGSNDEKLFF. As DNA, the CDR3 is TGTGCCAGCCGCGGCTCCAACGATGAAAAACTGTTTTTT.